This T cell receptor (beta chain) was sequenced in a study of blood T cell repertoires in COVID-19. The overall study: Both acute and convalescent COVID-19 samples were obtained from the United States, Italy and Spain. PBMCs, B-cell-depleted T cells, or T cells were the source of the cDNA or gDNA that made up the material.

In the original workflow: Reference gene primer amplification gave nucleated cell count estimates. Method: immunoSEQ multiplex PCR; TCRdb's copy keeps in-frame clones and lacks some. V, J and clone size were drawn from that table, and D and trimming were deduced from the DNA. Among about 210,000 clones, roughly 90% were seen once, and the ten largest hold more than 4.5%. This clone appeared once. The CDR3 is made up of 15 amino acids. CDR1 is LGHNA, CDR2 YNFKEQ, per germline. Unmatched junction bases numbered 4, after V lost 1 base and J lost 5 bases. This chain links TRBV4-2 with TRBJ2-1, with TRBD2 matching 8 bases. This receptor was obtained from a woman aged 35 to 49 with acute or convalescent COVID-19. What was sequenced was peripheral blood. The CDR3 nucleotides are TGTGCCAGCAGCCAAGGGCTAGCGGGTCACAATGAGCAGTTCTTC. Translated, it gives CASSQGLAGHNEQFF.